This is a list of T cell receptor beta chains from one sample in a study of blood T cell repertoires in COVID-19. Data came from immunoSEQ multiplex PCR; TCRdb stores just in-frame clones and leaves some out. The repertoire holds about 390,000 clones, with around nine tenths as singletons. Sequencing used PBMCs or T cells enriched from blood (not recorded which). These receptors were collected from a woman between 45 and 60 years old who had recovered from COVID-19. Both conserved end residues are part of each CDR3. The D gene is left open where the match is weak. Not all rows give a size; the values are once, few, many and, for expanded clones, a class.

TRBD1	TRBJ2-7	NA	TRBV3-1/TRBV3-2	TGTGCCAGCAGCAGGGGGCCGGGCGACGAGCAGTACTTC	CASSRGPGDEQYF
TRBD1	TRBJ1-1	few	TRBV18	TGTGCCAGCGGACGGGACAGGGCCATGAACACTGAAGCTTTCTTT	CASGRDRAMNTEAFF
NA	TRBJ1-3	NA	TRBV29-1	TGCAGCGTTGATTTGCCCGACGGGCCCTCCGCGGGCCCATGGGCTGCTGGAAACACCATATATTTT	CSVDLPDGPSAGPWAAGNTIYF
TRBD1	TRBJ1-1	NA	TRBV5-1	TGCGCCAGCAAACAGGGGATCGACCAGGGAGCTTTCTTT	CASKQGIDQGAFF
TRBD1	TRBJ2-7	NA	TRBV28	TGTGCCAGCAGTCGGACAGGGAACTCCTACGAGCAGTACTTC	CASSRTGNSYEQYF
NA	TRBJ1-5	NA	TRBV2	TGTGCCAGCAGTATTAATTTTAATCAGCCCCAGCATTTT	CASSINFNQPQHF
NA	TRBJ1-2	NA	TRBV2	TGTGCCAGCAGTGCAAGGACTCTGCTCGGCTACACCTTC	CASSARTLLGYTF
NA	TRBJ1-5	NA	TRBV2	TGTGCCAGCACCGAGGGGGGGAACAACAATCAGCCCCAGCATTTT	CASTEGGNNNQPQHF
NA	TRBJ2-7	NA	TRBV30	TGTGCCTGGAAGTTGGACCTCCAGGGTCCACCCTACGAGCAGTACTTC	CAWKLDLQGPPYEQYF
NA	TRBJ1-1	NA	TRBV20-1	TGCAGTGCTAGTGGCGGGGCTGAAGCTTTCTTT	CSASGGAEAFF
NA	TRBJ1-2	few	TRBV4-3	TGCGCCAGCAGCCAGGACCTTTTCGGGACTCCCGAGGGCTATGGCTACACCTTC	CASSQDLFGTPEGYGYTF
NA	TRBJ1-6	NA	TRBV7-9	TGTGCCAGCAGCTTAGGTCGTCATAGTAATTCACCCCTCCACTTT	CASSLGRHSNSPLHF
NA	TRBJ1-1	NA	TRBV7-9	TGTGCCAGCAGCTTACCGGGTAGGGGTGCTGAAGCTTTCTTT	CASSLPGRGAEAFF
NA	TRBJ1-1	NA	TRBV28	TGTGCCAGCACCACCCCAGGGCAGTTGACTTTCTTT	CASTTPGQLTFF
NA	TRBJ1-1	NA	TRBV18	TGTGCCAGCTCCGGACAGAGAAACACTGAAGCTTTCTTT	CASSGQRNTEAFF
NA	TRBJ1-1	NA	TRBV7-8	TGTGCCAGCAGCGAGACAGAGGAGAACACTGAAGCTTTCTTT	CASSETEENTEAFF
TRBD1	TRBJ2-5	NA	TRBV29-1	TGCAGCGTTGTGGCGCGTCAGGGGGCTTTGGAGACCCAGTACTTC	CSVVARQGALETQYF
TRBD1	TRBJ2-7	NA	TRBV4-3	TGCGCCAGCAGCCAGGACACAGGGGCAAGCGAGCAGTACTTC	CASSQDTGASEQYF
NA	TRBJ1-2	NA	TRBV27	TGTGCCAGCAGTTTCCGAGGACAGTTTGGCTACACCTTC	CASSFRGQFGYTF
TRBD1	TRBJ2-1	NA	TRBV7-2	TGTGCCAGCAGCTTAATACAGGGGGGCTTCTACAATGAGCAGTTCTTC	CASSLIQGGFYNEQFF
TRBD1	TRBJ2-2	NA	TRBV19	TGTGCCAGTAGTGAACAGGGGGCAACCGGGGAGCTGTTTTTT	CASSEQGATGELFF
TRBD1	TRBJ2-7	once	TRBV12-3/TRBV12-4	TGTGCCAGCAGTCACACAGGGGCCCACGAGCAGTACTTC	CASSHTGAHEQYF
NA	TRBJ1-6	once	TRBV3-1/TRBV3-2	TGTGCCAGCAGCCAAGAGACGGGCAGGGTGGGTAATTCACCCCTCCACTTT	CASSQETGRVGNSPLHF
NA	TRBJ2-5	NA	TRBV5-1	TGCGCCAGCGTATCCCTGGAGAGCCAAGAGACCCAGTACTTC	CASVSLESQETQYF
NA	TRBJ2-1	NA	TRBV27	TGTGCCAGCAGGGATAGCCGGGGGTTCTCTCGGCCAAATGAGCAGTTCTTC	CASRDSRGFSRPNEQFF
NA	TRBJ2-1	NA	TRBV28	TGTGCCAGCAGTTTAGGAGGGGGGGTCGGGAATGAGCAGTTCTTC	CASSLGGGVGNEQFF
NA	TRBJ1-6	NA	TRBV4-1	TGCGCCAGCAGCCAGGGACTCCTAGGCTCCTATAATTCACCCCTCCACTTT	CASSQGLLGSYNSPLHF
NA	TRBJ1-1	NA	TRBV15	TGTGCCACCAGCAGAGAAGGAGGCGGAGGAGCTTTCTTT	CATSREGGGGAFF
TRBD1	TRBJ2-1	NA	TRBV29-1	TGCAGCGTTGAAGGGTTTTTGGGACAGGGGGAGTATGAGCAGTTCTTC	CSVEGFLGQGEYEQFF
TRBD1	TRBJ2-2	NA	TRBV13	TGTGCCAGCAGCTTAGTCATCCATCCCGGGACAGGGGGACCAAACACCGGGGAGCTGTTTTTT	CASSLVIHPGTGGPNTGELFF
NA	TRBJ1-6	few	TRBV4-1	TGCGCCAGCAGCCAGGCCCCGCGGGGTACCCTCCACTTT	CASSQAPRGTLHF
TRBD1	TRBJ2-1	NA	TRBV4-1	TGCGCCAGCAGCCAAGATGGGGGACAGGGTTCCTACAATGAGCAGTTCTTC	CASSQDGGQGSYNEQFF
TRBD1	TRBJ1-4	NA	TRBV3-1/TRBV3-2	TGTGCCAGCAGAGGAAGGACAGGGGGCGACGATGAAAAACTGTTTTTT	CASRGRTGGDDEKLFF
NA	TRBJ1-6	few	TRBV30	TGTGCCTGGGAGCTGGGGGGAAGTTCACCCCTCCACTTT	CAWELGGSSPLHF
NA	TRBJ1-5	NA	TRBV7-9	TGTGCCAGCAGGTCGTTTGAGGAGCCCCAGCATTTT	CASRSFEEPQHF
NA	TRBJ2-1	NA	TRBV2	TGTGCCAGCCGGCCGCGGGCTAGCGCTAGGAATGAGCAGTTCTTC	CASRPRASARNEQFF
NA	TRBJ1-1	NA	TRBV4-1	TGCGCCAGCAGCCAATTCCCCCGGGGGGGGAACACTGAAGCTTTCTTT	CASSQFPRGGNTEAFF
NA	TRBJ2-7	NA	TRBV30	TGTGCCTGGAGTGGACAGGTTGACTCCTACGAGCAGTACTTC	CAWSGQVDSYEQYF
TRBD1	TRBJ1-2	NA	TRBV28	TGTGCCAGCAGTTTACCTCCTACCGGGACAGGTATTTGTGGCTACACCTTC	CASSLPPTGTGICGYTF
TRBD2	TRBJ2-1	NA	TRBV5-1	TGCGCCAGCAGCCCATCATGGACTAGCGGGGGAAACAATGAGCAGTTCTTC	CASSPSWTSGGNNEQFF
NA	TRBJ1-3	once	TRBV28	TGTGCCAGCAGTTCACAGGGCCCCTCTGGAAACACCATATATTTT	CASSSQGPSGNTIYF
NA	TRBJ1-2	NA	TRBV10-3	TGTGCCATCAGTGATCCTGACAGGATCTATGGCTACACCTTC	CAISDPDRIYGYTF
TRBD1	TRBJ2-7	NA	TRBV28	TGTGCCAGCAGTTATATTCCGGGACAGGCATTCTACGAGCAGTACTTC	CASSYIPGQAFYEQYF
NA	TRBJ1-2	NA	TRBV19	TGTGCCAGTAGCCCCAACGGGGGTAACTATGGCTACACCTTC	CASSPNGGNYGYTF
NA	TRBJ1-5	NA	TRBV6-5	TGTGCCAGCCGGGCAGGGGATCAGCCCCAGCATTTT	CASRAGDQPQHF
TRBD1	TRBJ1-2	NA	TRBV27	TGTGCCAGCAGTGCCGGAGGGGGCGCTTGGGGCTACACCTTC	CASSAGGGAWGYTF
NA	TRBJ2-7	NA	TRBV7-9	TGTGCCAGCAGCCTACAGTATTCGAGCTCGCGCGAGCAGTACTTC	CASSLQYSSSREQYF
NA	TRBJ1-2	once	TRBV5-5	TGTGCCAGCAGCTTGAGTCTACAGCCCTATGGCTACACCTTC	CASSLSLQPYGYTF
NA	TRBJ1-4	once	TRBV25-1	TGTGCCAGCGGGGGACTAGGCGACGAAAAACTGTTTTTT	CASGGLGDEKLFF
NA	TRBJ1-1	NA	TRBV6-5	TGTGCCAGCATCCGCGGTGGGGGCTGGACTGAAGCTTTCTTT	CASIRGGGWTEAFF